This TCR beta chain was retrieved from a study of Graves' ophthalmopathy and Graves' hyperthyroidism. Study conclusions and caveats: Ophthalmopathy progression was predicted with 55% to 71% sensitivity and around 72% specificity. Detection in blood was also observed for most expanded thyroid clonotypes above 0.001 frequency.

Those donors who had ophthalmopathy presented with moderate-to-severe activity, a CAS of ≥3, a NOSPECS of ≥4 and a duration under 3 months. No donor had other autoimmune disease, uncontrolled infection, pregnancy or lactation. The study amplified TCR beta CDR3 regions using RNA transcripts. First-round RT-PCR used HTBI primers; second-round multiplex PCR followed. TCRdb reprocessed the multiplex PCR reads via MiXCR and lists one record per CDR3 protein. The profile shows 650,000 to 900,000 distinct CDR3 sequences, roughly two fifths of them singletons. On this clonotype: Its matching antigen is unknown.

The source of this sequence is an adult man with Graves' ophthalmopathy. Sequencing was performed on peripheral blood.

The CDR3 reads CASSPQRTLSGYTF. CDR3 nucleotide sequence: TGTGCCAGCAGCCCCCAAAGGACCTTGTCTGGCTACACCTTC. The chain is built from TRBV7-6 and TRBJ1-2; D not certain. This CDR3 is built from 14 residues. V dropped 5 bases and J dropped 7 bases, with 17 bases sitting between them. The germline V gene encodes CDR1 SGHVS and CDR2 FNYEAQ.